The 17 T cell receptor beta chains reported below all come from one sample, sequenced in a study of T cells after yellow fever vaccination. A single record per CDR3 protein comes from TCRdb applying MiXCR to the 5' RACE reads. This sample has hundreds of thousands of distinct CDR3 sequences, with roughly 3.5% found just once. The sequencing used PBMCs, collected on the day of the yellow fever booster vaccination. These receptors originate from a man aged 18 to 30 who received the YFV17D yellow fever vaccine.

This clonotype occurred many times. V usage is TRBV6-5 and J usage is TRBJ2-2; TRBD2 matches at 7 bases. Germline V gene lookup returns CDR1 MNHEY and CDR2 SVGAGI. This CDR3 spans 16 amino acids. V lost 6 bases, J lost 0 bases, and 7 bases stayed unmatched. CDR3 nucleotides: TGTGCCAGCAGGACCGAGCGGGGTCCGAACACCGGGGAGCTGTTTTTT. Translated, it gives CASRTERGPNTGELFF.

This clonotype was found many times. The junction departs from the called germline gene at one end, perhaps through a read error. The CDR3 protein is CASSLETGRETQYF. In DNA, the CDR3 is TGTGCCAGCAGTTTAGAGACAGGGCGGGAGACCCAGTACTTC. V gene TRBV5-1 combines with J gene TRBJ2-5, with 7 positions matching TRBD1. Germline-derived CDR1 and CDR2 are SGHRS and YFSETQ. The CDR3 has 14 amino acids.

The chain recombines TRBV6-5 with TRBJ2-1; D tentatively reads TRBD1 or TRBD2 (5 bases each). Per germline, CDR1 MNHEY and CDR2 SVGAGI. The CDR3 has 13 residues. Trimming cost V 2 bases and J 6 bases, with 8 bases left between them. The CDR3 region is CASSYGGGNEQFF. The CDR3 DNA sequence: TGTGCCAGCAGTTACGGGGGTGGCAATGAGCAGTTCTTC.

The genes are TRBV20-1 and TRBJ1-2; D call uncertain. The CDR3 runs 14 residues. V was shortened by 3 bases and J by 3 bases, with 14 bases between the two germline ends. Germline lookup yields CDR1 DFQATT and CDR2 SNEGSKA (reference sequence). CDR3 DNA: TGCAGTGCTAGGGCTGACTACTATGACTATGGCTACACCTTC. Its protein product is CSARADYYDYGYTF.

This clonotype was observed a handful of times. This sequence joins TRBV12-3 or TRBV12-4 and TRBJ2-3; a weak D match, TRBD2 (6 bases). V was shortened by 7 bases and J by 4 bases, with 18 bases between the two germline ends. The CDR3 runs to 15 residues. CDR3 nucleotide sequence: TGTGCCAGCACGACCGGGACTCTGAGGCCAGATACGCAGTATTTT. Its protein product is CASTTGTLRPDTQYF.

This clonotype was detected ten times or more. The chain recombines TRBV6-5 with TRBJ2-3; 7 nucleotides agree with TRBD2. In germline, CDR1 is MNHEY, CDR2 SVGAGI. The CDR3 totals 15 residues. V was clipped by 4 bases and J by 0 bases; unmatched bases: 4. The CDR3 here is CASSFSAGSTDTQYF. DNA of the CDR3: TGTGCCAGCAGTTTCTCAGCGGGGAGCACAGATACGCAGTATTTT.

The table lists this clonotype with a few counts. This sequence joins TRBV7-9 and TRBJ2-7, with a possible D match to TRBD2 (5 bases). Germline-derived CDR1 and CDR2 are SEHNR and FQNEAQ (reference sequence). This CDR3 contains 14 residues. Between the trimmed V and J ends, which lost 3 bases and 3 bases, there was a span of 12 bases. The CDR3 spells CASSFSTGDYEQYF. The CDR3, as DNA: TGTGCCAGCAGCTTCAGCACCGGGGACTACGAGCAGTACTTC.

The table lists this clonotype with a few counts. The chain combines TRBV7-2 with TRBJ1-6; D uncertain. There are 14 residues in the CDR3. The ends were cut back, 4 bases at V and 6 bases at J, with 10 bases in the middle. CDR1 and CDR2 (germline): SGHTA, FQGNSA. CDR3 nucleotide sequence: TGTGCCAGCAGCTCTATAGGACGTAATTCACCCCTCCACTTT. This translates into CASSSIGRNSPLHF.

The table lists this clonotype with a few counts. The genes are TRBV7-6 and TRBJ2-7, with TRBD1 as a possible D gene (5 bases). CDR3 size: 14 residues. Germline V CDR1 and CDR2: SGHVS, FNYEAQ. Trimming pared 2 bases from V and 1 base from J, leaving 9 bases between. The CDR3 loop reads CASSLFQGSYEQYF. In DNA form, the CDR3 reads TGTGCCAGCAGCTTATTTCAGGGTTCCTACGAGCAGTACTTC.

Details on this clonotype: Germline and junction disagree at one end, which may indicate a read error. This chain connects TRBV12-3 or TRBV12-4 to TRBJ2-5, with D perhaps TRBD1 or TRBD2 (5 bases each). This CDR3 comprises 11 residues. CDR3 region: CASSPSGTKYF. The CDR3, as DNA: TGTGCCAGCAGCCCATCGGGGACCAAGTACTTC.

The chain uses TRBV4-2 and TRBJ2-7; 11 bases line up with TRBD1. Looked up from germline, CDR1 is LGHNA and CDR2 is YNFKEQ. The V gene end was trimmed by 0 bases and the J gene end by 5 bases; junction bases not matched to a gene: 3. This CDR3 is built from 15 residues. This chain's CDR3 is CASSQEGQGADEQYF. In DNA, the CDR3 is TGTGCCAGCAGCCAAGAAGGACAGGGGGCAGACGAGCAGTACTTC.

This clonotype has ten or more counts. The rearrangement joins TRBV12-3 or TRBV12-4 to TRBJ2-2; D unclear. There are 13 residues in the CDR3. V was cut by 8 bases and J by 2 bases, with 9 bases left in between. The CDR3 nucleotides read TGTGCCAGCCGGGTACCTAACACCGGGGAGCTGTTTTTT. This translates into CASRVPNTGELFF.

In this sample, this clonotype turned up many times. The chain couples TRBV9 to TRBJ1-6, with D tentatively TRBD1 (5 bases). The CDR3 contains 12 residues. CDR1 is SGDLS, CDR2 YYNGEE, per germline. Trimming left V 0 bases short and J 11 bases short, with 6 bases between. CDR3 residues: CASSVGRAPLHF. The CDR3 region has the DNA TGTGCCAGCAGCGTAGGCAGGGCACCCCTCCACTTT.

Only a few counts were recorded for this clonotype. The V call is TRBV4-3, the J call TRBJ1-2, with D possibly TRBD1 on 6 matching bases. V was clipped by 0 bases and J by 2 bases, with 16 bases between them. The CDR3 has 17 residues. Per the germline V gene, CDR1 is LGHNA and CDR2 is YSLEER. The CDR3 loop is CASSQDLGTMANYGYTF. CDR3 sequence (DNA): TGCGCCAGCAGCCAAGATCTGGGGACAATGGCGAACTATGGCTACACCTTC.

This clonotype was seen at least ten times. The chain uses TRBV4-2 and TRBJ2-5; D is uncertain. CDR3 length equals 16 residues. The germline V gene has CDR1 LGHNA and CDR2 YNFKEQ. V lost 0 bases to trimming and J lost 3 bases, with 14 bases between them. The CDR3 bases are TGTGCCAGCAGCCAAGATCTCGGAGACTTTAAAGAGACCCAGTACTTC. Amino acid sequence: CASSQDLGDFKETQYF.

Note on this clonotype: The junction and the germline gene differ at one end; a read error may be behind it. V is TRBV6-5 and J is TRBJ1-6; D is unclear. CDR1 is MNHEY, CDR2 SVGAGI, per germline. This CDR3 comprises 14 residues. The CDR3 spells CASGYSSYNSPLHF. As DNA, the CDR3 is TGTGCCAGCGGTTACAGCTCCTATAATTCACCCCTCCACTTT.

This clonotype was counted between two and nine times. V usage is TRBV20-1 and J usage is TRBJ1-4, with a tentative D call TRBD1 (5 bases). V lost 4 bases and J lost 8, with 14 bases in between. CDR3 length: 13 amino acids. Germline lookup yields CDR1 DFQATT and CDR2 SNEGSKA (reference sequence). The CDR3 loop reads CSAIPPGPEKLFF. CDR3 in DNA: TGCAGTGCTATACCCCCGGGACCCGAAAAACTGTTTTTT.